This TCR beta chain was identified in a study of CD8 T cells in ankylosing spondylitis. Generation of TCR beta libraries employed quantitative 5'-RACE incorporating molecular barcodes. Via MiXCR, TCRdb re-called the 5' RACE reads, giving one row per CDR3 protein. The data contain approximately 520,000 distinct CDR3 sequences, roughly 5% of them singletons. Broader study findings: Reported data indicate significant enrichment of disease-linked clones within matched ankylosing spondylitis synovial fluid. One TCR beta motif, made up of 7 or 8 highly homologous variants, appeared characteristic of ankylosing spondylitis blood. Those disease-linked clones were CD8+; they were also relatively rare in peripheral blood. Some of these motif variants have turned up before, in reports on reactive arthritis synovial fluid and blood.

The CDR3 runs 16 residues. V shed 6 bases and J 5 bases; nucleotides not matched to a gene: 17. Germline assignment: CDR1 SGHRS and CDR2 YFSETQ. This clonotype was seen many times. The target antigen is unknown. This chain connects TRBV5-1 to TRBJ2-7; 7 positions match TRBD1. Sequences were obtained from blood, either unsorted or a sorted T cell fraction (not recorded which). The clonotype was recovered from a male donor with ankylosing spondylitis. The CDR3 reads CASNWKGPGGYDEQYF. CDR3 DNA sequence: TGCGCCAGCAATTGGAAAGGTCCAGGGGGTTACGACGAGCAGTACTTC.